This TCR beta chain appears in the sequencing data of a study of control samples from healthy donors and cancer patients. This CDR3 is 14 amino acids long. Germline-derived CDR1 and CDR2 are DFQATT and SNEGSKA (reference sequence). V shed 3 bases and J shed 6 bases, with 18 bases lying between them. The data were produced by immunoSEQ multiplex PCR, yet TCRdb's version contains in-frame clones alone and is incomplete. The table records approximately 220,000 clones, about 95% of them present only once. The specimen sequenced was blood. This clonotype was obtained from a man aged 50 or older in good health. The rearrangement joins TRBV20-1 to TRBJ2-7, with D perhaps assigned TRBD1 or TRBD2 (5 bases each). The CDR3: CSASRDGSSGEQYV. The CDR3 DNA follows: TGCAGTGCTAGTAGGGACGGCTCTTCTGGCGAGCAGTACGTC.